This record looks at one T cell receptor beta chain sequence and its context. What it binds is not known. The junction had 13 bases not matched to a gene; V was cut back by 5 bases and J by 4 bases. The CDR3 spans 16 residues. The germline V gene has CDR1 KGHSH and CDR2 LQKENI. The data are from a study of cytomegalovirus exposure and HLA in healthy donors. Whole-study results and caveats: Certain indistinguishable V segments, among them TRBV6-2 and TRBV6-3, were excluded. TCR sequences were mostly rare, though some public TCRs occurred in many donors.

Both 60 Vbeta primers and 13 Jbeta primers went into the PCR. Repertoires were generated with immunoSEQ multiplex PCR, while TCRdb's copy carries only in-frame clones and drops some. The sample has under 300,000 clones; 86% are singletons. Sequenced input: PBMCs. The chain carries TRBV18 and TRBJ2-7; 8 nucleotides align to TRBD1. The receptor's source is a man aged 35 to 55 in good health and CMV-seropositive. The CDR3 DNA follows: TGTGCCAGCTCATCATCCGGGACAGGTTCCGCTTACGAGCAGTACTTC. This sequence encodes CASSSSGTGSAYEQYF.